The 7 T cell receptor beta chains below come from one sample, sequenced in a study of blood T cell repertoires in COVID-19. TCRdb's table, derived via immunoSEQ multiplex PCR, lists solely in-frame clones and lacks some. Of about 59,000 clones in the sample, 60% to 80% are singletons; the top ten hold 3% to 3.5%. Sequencing was carried out using peripheral blood. Every receptor here comes from a man aged 55-75 years with acute or convalescent COVID-19.

The chain links TRBV19 to TRBJ2-7; D perhaps matches TRBD1 (5 bases). Germline CDR1 LNHDA, CDR2 SQIVND (reference sequence). The CDR3 loop spans 15 amino acids. V lost 10 bases and J 1 base, leaving 20 bases between the germline ends. Written as DNA, the CDR3 is TGTGCCACACCAGGGATTTTAGGTTCGTCCTACGAGCAGTACTTC. Its protein product is CATPGILGSSYEQYF.

The sample holds many counts of this clone. The chain uses TRBV5-4 and TRBJ1-1, with 7 positions matching TRBD1. The junction had 8 bases not matched to a gene; V was cut back by 2 bases and J by 1 base. There are 16 residues in the CDR3. Germline CDR1 reads SGHNT; CDR2 reads YYREEE (reference sequence). CDR3 residues: CASSLPGAGGNTEAFF. Here the CDR3 DNA reads TGTGCCAGCAGCTTACCCGGAGCAGGGGGGAACACTGAAGCTTTCTTT.

The V and J genes are TRBV7-8 and TRBJ2-1; 10 bases map to TRBD2. Germline lookup yields CDR1 SGHVS and CDR2 FQNEAQ. Trimming took 4 bases from V and 4 from J; bases not matched to a gene: 7. The CDR3 covers 16 residues. The CDR3 is CASSSLTSGVYNEQFF. The CDR3 region has the DNA TGTGCCAGCAGCTCCCTTACTAGCGGGGTATACAATGAGCAGTTCTTC.

On this clone: This sample includes further DNA sequences coding for the same CDR3. The chain links TRBV29-1 to TRBJ1-1, with TRBD1 matching over 9 bases. The trim removed 7 bases at V and 1 base at J, leaving 1 base unmatched. CDR1 is SQVTM and CDR2 is ANQGSEA in the germline V gene. CDR3 length: 12 residues. The CDR3 coding sequence is TGCAGCGGGGGACAGGGGAACACTGAAGCTTTCTTT. Translated: CSGGQGNTEAFF.

The V call is TRBV4-2, the J call TRBJ1-4; TRBD1 matches 7 bases. The CDR3 runs to 18 residues. The germline CDR1 and CDR2 sequences are LGHNA and YNFKEQ. Trimming took 0 bases from V and 7 from J; bases not matched to a gene: 14. The DNA of the CDR3 is TGTGCCAGCAGCCAAGACCTTATCGACAGGGTATATGGTGAAAAACTGTTTTTT. Translation gives CASSQDLIDRVYGEKLFF.

V usage is TRBV14 and J usage is TRBJ1-4; the D gene is possibly TRBD1 (6 bases). Germline lookup yields CDR1 SGHDN and CDR2 FVKESK. The CDR3 has 16 residues. V shed 0 bases and J shed 4 bases, with 12 bases lying between them. The DNA of the CDR3 is TGTGCCAGCAGCCAAGATCCCGACAGGTTTAATGAAAAACTGTTTTTT. It encodes CASSQDPDRFNEKLFF.

The J gene is TRBJ1-1, the V gene TRBV19; D not certain. CDR1 LNHDA and CDR2 SQIVND come from the germline V gene (reference sequence). This CDR3 has 15 residues. Trimming took 6 bases from V and 5 from J, leaving 19 bases between them. CDR3 nucleotide sequence: TGTGCCAGTAGCATCGACGGGAGCGGCGGTACTGAAGCTTTCTTT. Residues: CASSIDGSGGTEAFF.